The sequence of this T cell receptor (beta chain) was determined in a study of T cells in Graves' hyperthyroidism and ophthalmopathy. Trimming took 8 bases from V and 6 from J; bases not matched to a gene: 13. CDR3 size: 15 residues. CDR1 SQVTM and CDR2 ANQGSEA come from the germline V gene. Amplification yielded TCR beta CDR3 regions, with RNA transcripts as the source. Initially, a first-round RT-PCR of the TCR CDR3 employed the HTBI primer set. MiXCR, applied by TCRdb to the multiplex PCR reads, yields one record per CDR3 protein. This sample has 800,000 or so distinct CDR3 sequences, with 35% to 40% found just once. Patients with uncontrolled infections, other autoimmune diseases, pregnancy or lactation were excluded.

Sequences were obtained from blood. This sequence joins TRBV29-1 and TRBJ1-1; 12 bases match TRBD1. This TCR was recovered from a young man with Graves' hyperthyroidism. CDR3 sequence (DNA): TGCAGCCTGACGGGACAGGGGGCTTTAAGGCCTGAAGCTTTCTTT. Its translation: CSLTGQGALRPEAFF.